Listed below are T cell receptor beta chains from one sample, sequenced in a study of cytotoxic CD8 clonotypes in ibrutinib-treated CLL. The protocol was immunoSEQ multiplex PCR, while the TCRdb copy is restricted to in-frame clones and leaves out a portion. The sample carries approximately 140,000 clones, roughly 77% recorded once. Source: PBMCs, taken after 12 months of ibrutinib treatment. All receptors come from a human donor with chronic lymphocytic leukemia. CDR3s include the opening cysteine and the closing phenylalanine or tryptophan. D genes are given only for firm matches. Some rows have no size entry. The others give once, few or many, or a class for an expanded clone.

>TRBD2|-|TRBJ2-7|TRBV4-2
TGTGCCAGCAGCCAAGATCCATTAGCGGGGGGCATTACCTACGAGCAGTACTTC
CASSQDPLAGGITYEQYF
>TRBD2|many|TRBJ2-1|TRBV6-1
TGTGCCAGCAGATTCTATGGGGGGGAGAATGAGCAGTTCTTC
CASRFYGGENEQFF
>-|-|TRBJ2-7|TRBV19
TGTGCCAGTAGTATACATCTGGGGGGGCTTTCGTACTTC
CASSIHLGGLSYF
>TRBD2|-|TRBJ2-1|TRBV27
TGTGCCAGCAGGGCTAGCGGGAGAAATGAGCAGTTCTTC
CASRASGRNEQFF
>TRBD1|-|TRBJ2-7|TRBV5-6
TGTGCCAGCAGCCAATCCACAGGGGTTGGCTACGAGCAGTACTTC
CASSQSTGVGYEQYF
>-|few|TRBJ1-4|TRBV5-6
TGTGCCAGCAGCTTGCCCTCGGGTCGAGACGCAACTAATGAAAAACTGTTTTTT
CASSLPSGRDATNEKLFF
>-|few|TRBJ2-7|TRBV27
TGTGCCAGCAGCCGCAGCACCGCCGGAACCTACGAGCAGTACTTC
CASSRSTAGTYEQYF
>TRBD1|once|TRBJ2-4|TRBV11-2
TGTGCCAGCAGCTCACCGACAGGGGCGGGAAACATTCAGTACTTC
CASSSPTGAGNIQYF
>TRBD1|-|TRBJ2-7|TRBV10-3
TGTGCCATCAGGGACAGGGGGAGCGACGAGCAGTACTTC
CAIRDRGSDEQYF
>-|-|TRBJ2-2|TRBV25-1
TGTGCCAGCAGTGAATCCACCGTCCTGACCGGGGAGCTGTTTTTT
CASSESTVLTGELFF
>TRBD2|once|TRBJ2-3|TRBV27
TGTGCCAGCAGTTCTCGACTAGCGGGAGGGCGAGATACGCAGTATTTT
CASSSRLAGGRDTQYF
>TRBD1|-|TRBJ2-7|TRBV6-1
TGTGCCAGCAGCCCTGGACAGGTTTACTACGAGCAGTACTTC
CASSPGQVYYEQYF
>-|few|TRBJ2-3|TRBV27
TGTGCCAGCAGCATAAGCGATTACACAGATACGCAGTATTTT
CASSISDYTDTQYF
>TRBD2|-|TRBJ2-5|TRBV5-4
TGTGCCAGCAGCTTGGCTACTAGCGGGGGGCAAGAGACCCAGTACTTC
CASSLATSGGQETQYF
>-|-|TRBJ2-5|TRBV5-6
TGTGCCAGCAGCTTGGGGGTAGAGACCCAGTACTTC
CASSLGVETQYF
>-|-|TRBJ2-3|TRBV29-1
TGCAGCGTTGAAGGTATCTCAGGGAGGCCAGATACGCAGTATTTT
CSVEGISGRPDTQYF
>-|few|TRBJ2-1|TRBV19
TGTGCCAGTAGTATAGATCGGGGCGGCTCCTACAATGAGCAGTTCTTC
CASSIDRGGSYNEQFF
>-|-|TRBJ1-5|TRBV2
TGTGCCAGCAGTGAAGCCCCAGGGAGCAATCAGCCCCAGCATTTT
CASSEAPGSNQPQHF
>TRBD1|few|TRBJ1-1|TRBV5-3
TGTGCCAGCAGTCGACTGACAGGGGAGTACACTGAAGCTTTCTTT
CASSRLTGEYTEAFF
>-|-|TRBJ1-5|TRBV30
TGTGCCTGGAGGCGGGACCCGGGTCAGCCCCAGCATTTT
CAWRRDPGQPQHF
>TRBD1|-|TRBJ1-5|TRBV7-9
TGTGCCAGCAGCCCGGGACAGTCCAGCAATCAGCCCCAGCATTTT
CASSPGQSSNQPQHF
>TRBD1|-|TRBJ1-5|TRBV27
TGTGCCAGCAGTCCGGACAGGGCCCTCAATCAGCCCCAGCATTTT
CASSPDRALNQPQHF
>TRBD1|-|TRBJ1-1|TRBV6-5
TGTGCCAGCAGCAAAACAGGGGCAGCTTTCTTT
CASSKTGAAFF